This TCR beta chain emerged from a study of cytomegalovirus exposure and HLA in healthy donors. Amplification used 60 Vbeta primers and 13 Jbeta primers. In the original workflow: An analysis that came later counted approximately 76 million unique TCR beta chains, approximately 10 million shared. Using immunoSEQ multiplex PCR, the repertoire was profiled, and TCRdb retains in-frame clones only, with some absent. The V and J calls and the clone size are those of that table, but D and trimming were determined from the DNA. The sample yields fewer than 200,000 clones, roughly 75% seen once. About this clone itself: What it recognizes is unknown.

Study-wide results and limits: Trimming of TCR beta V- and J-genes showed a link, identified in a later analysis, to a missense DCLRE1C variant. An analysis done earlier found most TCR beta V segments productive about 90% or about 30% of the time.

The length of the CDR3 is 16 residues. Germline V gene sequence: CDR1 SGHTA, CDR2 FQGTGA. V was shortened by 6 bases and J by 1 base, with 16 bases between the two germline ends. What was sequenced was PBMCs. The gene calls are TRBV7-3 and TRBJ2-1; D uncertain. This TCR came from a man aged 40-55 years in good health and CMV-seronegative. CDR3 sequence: CASSPEASRSYNEQFF. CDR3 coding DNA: TGTGCCAGCAGTCCCGAGGCGAGTCGGTCCTACAATGAGCAGTTCTTC.